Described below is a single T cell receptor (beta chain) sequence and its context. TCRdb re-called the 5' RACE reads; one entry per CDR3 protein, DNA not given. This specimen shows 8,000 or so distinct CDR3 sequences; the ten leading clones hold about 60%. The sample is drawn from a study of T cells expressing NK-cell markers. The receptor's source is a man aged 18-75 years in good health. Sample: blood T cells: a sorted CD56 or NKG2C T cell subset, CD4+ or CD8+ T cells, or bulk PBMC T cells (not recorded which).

The CDR3 spells CASSEGGAFVGELFF. V is TRBV6-1 and J is TRBJ2-2; TCRdb outputs TRBD1, but without DNA this stays unchecked. The germline V gene has CDR1 MNHNS and CDR2 SASEGT. CDR3 length equals 15 residues.